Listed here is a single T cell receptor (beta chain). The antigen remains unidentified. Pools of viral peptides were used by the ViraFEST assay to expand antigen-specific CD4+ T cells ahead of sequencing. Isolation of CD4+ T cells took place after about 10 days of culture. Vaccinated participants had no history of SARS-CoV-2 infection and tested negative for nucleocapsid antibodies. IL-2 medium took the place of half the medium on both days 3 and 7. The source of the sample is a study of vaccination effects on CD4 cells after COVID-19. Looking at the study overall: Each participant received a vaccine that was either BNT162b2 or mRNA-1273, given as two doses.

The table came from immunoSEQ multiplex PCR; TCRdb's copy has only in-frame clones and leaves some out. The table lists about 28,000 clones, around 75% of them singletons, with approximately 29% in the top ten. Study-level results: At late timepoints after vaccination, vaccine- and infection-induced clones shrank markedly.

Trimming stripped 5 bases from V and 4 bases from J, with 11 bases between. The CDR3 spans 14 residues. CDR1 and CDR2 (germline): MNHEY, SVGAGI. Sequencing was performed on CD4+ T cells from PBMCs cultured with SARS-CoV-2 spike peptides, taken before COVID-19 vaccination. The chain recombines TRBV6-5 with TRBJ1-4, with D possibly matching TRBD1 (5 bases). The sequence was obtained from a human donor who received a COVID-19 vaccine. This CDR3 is CASSPRGVNEKLFF. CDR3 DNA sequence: TGTGCCAGCAGTCCCCGGGGGGTTAATGAAAAACTGTTTTTT.